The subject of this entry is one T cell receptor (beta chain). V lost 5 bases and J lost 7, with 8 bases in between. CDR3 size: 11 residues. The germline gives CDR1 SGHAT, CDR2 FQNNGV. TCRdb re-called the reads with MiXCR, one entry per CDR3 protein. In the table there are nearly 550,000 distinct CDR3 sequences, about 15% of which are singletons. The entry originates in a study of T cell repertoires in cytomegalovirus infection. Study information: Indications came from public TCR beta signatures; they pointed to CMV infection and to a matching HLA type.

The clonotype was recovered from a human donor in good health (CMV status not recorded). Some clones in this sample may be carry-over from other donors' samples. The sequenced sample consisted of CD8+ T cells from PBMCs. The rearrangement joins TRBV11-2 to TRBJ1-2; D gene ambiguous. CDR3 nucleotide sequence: TGTGCCAGCAGCGACCTCTTTGGCTACACCTTC. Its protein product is CASSDLFGYTF. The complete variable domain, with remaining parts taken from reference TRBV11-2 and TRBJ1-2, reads EAGVAQSPRYKIIEKRQSVAFWCNPISGHATLYWYQQILGQGPKLLIQFQNNGVVDDSQLPKDRFSAERLKGVDSTLKIQPAKLEDSAVYLCASSDLFGYTFGSGTRLTVV.